These 17 T cell receptor beta chains were all obtained from the same sample, sequenced in a study of PD-1 blockade in classical Hodgkin lymphoma. All trial patients relapsed after autologous stem cell transplantation. The table came from immunoSEQ multiplex PCR; TCRdb's copy has only in-frame clones and leaves some out. Of tens of thousands of clones listed, approximately 88% were seen once; the top ten hold under 25%. The sample here was peripheral blood mononuclear cells (PBMCs), taken at baseline. All receptors come from a human donor with classical Hodgkin lymphoma.

V is TRBV25-1 and J is TRBJ2-1; D not resolved. Germline CDR1 and CDR2: MGHDK and SYGVNS. The CDR3 extends over 11 amino acids. V was trimmed by 5 bases and J by 9 bases, leaving 8 bases between them. The chain's CDR3 is CASSPRREQFF. Written as DNA, the CDR3 is TGTGCCAGCAGTCCCAGGCGTGAGCAGTTCTTC.

Only a few counts were recorded for this clone. The gene calls are TRBV13 and TRBJ1-3, with unresolved D. Germline loops: CDR1 PRHDT, CDR2 FYEKMQ (reference sequence). This CDR3 is built from 12 residues. Trimming took 5 bases from V and 7 from J, leaving 9 bases between them. The CDR3 region has the DNA TGTGCCAGCAGCCTACAGCGTAACACCATATATTTT. Translated, it gives CASSLQRNTIYF.

The J gene is TRBJ2-7, the V gene TRBV4-2; TRBD2 is a possible D gene (5 bases). The CDR3 extends over 15 amino acids. From germline, CDR1 is LGHNA and CDR2 YNFKEQ. The V gene lost 0 bases and the J gene lost 8 bases, with 17 bases spanning the gap. As DNA, the CDR3 is TGTGCCAGCAGCCAAGATATCCCCCGGAGCGGCAAGCAGTACTTC. Protein: CASSQDIPRSGKQYF.

This chain connects TRBV10-2 to TRBJ2-7; TRBD2 matches at 7 bases. The CDR3 is 13 residues long. Germline assignment: CDR1 WSHSY and CDR2 SAAADI. V lost 8 bases, J lost 0 bases, and 4 bases stayed unmatched. In DNA form, the CDR3 reads TGCGCCAGCGGGACTACCGCCTCCTACGAGCAGTACTTC. Its translation is CASGTTASYEQYF.

This clone was detected once. The chain's CDR3 is CASSQDPGYDFLGANEQFF. The CDR3 DNA reads as TGTGCCAGCAGCCAAGATCCGGGATATGACTTTCTGGGGGCGAATGAGCAGTTCTTC. The chain carries TRBV14 and TRBJ2-1; possibly TRBD1 for D (6 bases). Germline values: CDR1 SGHDN, CDR2 FVKESK. Trimming left V 0 bases short and J 7 bases short, with 25 bases between. The CDR3 covers 19 residues.

The chain is built from TRBV25-1 and TRBJ2-1; D is unresolved. The germline V gene has CDR1 MGHDK and CDR2 SYGVNS. Deletions cut 1 base from V and 1 base from J, with 5 bases between. CDR3 size: 14 residues. CDR3 sequence reads: CASSESSSYNEQFF. As DNA, the CDR3 is TGTGCCAGCAGTGAATCTAGTTCCTACAATGAGCAGTTCTTC.

The rearrangement links TRBV7-8 to TRBJ1-1; D is unclear. Trimming took off 3 bases at V and 3 bases at J, with 11 bases between the two ends. CDR1 and CDR2 (germline): SGHVS, FQNEAQ. The CDR3 has 14 amino acids. The CDR3 sequence is CASSFPGKDTEAFF. For the CDR3, the DNA is TGTGCCAGCAGCTTCCCGGGAAAGGACACTGAAGCTTTCTTT.

This sequence joins TRBV5-1 and TRBJ2-7; D may be TRBD1 (6 bases). V was shortened by 4 bases and J by 7 bases, with 24 bases between the two germline ends. The CDR3 is 16 amino acids. CDR1 and CDR2 (germline): SGHRS, YFSETQ. In nucleotides, the CDR3 is TGCGCCAGCAGCGCCCGACAGGACCGGGGATTTTCGGAGCAGTACTTC. It is translated as CASSARQDRGFSEQYF.

The chain joins TRBV6-4 to TRBJ1-1; D not resolved. In germline, CDR1 is MRHNA, CDR2 SNTAGT. V dropped 10 bases and J dropped 11 bases, with 14 bases sitting between them. The CDR3 has 10 residues. CDR3 in DNA: TGTGCCAATCCTCACGGCGGTGCTTTCTTT. Translated, it gives CANPHGGAFF.

The rearrangement joins TRBV18 to TRBJ2-5; 7 bases agree with TRBD2. From germline, CDR1 is KGHSH and CDR2 LQKENI. Trimming at V came to 2 bases and at J to 5 bases, leaving 8 bases not matched to a gene. The CDR3 runs 15 residues. CDR3 sequence: CASSPNSIGGETQYF. CDR3 sequence (DNA): TGTGCCAGCTCACCAAATTCGATCGGGGGGGAGACCCAGTACTTC.

The V and J genes are TRBV5-1 and TRBJ1-1; TRBD1 aligns across 9 bases. CDR3 size: 15 residues. CDR1 and CDR2 (germline): SGHRS, YFSETQ. With 4 bases clipped from V and 0 bases from J, the junction kept 4 bases outside the gene matches. As DNA, the CDR3 is TGCGCCAGCAGCGCGGGGACAGGGATGAACACTGAAGCTTTCTTT. Its protein product is CASSAGTGMNTEAFF.

Only one count was recorded for this clone. V gene TRBV27 combines with J gene TRBJ2-3; 8 positions agree with TRBD2. This CDR3 region has 15 residues. The J segment lost 1 base and the V segment lost 7 bases, leaving 7 bases of the junction unmatched. CDR1 is MNHEY, CDR2 SMNVEV, per germline (reference sequence). The CDR3 nucleotides read TGTGCCAGCAATAGGGTAGCGGGACGCACAGATACGCAGTATTTT. Translation gives CASNRVAGRTDTQYF.

The CDR3 sequence: CASSPSDLNTEAFF. CDR3 nucleotide sequence: TGCGCCAGCAGCCCCAGTGATCTAAACACTGAAGCTTTCTTT. The V gene is TRBV4-1, the J gene TRBJ1-1, with D hard to call. Germline loops: CDR1 MGHRA, CDR2 YSYEKL. V lost 4 bases to trimming and J lost 2 bases, with 11 bases between them. The CDR3 has 14 residues.

The chain recombines TRBV7-2 with TRBJ2-2, with D unresolved. With 1 base removed from V and 0 bases from J, the gap between germline ends came to 3 bases. CDR1 is SGHTA and CDR2 is FQGNSA in the germline V gene. The CDR3 is 14 residues long. CDR3 nucleotide sequence: TGTGCCAGCAGCTTAGGGGCGAACACCGGGGAGCTGTTTTTT. Amino acids: CASSLGANTGELFF.

The chain has TRBV27 and TRBJ2-3, with D hard to call. This CDR3 contains 13 residues. In germline, CDR1 is MNHEY, CDR2 SMNVEV (reference sequence). V shed 5 bases and J shed 4 bases, with 10 bases lying between them. CDR3 protein: CASSRRVADTQYF. The CDR3 DNA follows: TGTGCCAGCAGTCGCCGAGTAGCAGATACGCAGTATTTT.

This chain joins TRBV10-3 and TRBJ2-7; TRBD1 matches 7 bases. Germline V lookup: CDR1 ENHRY, CDR2 SYGVKD. This CDR3 is 14 amino acids long. V was pared by 6 bases and J by 2 bases, with 7 bases of the junction left unmatched. The CDR3 is CAIRGQRNAYEQYF. CDR3 nucleotides: TGTGCCATCAGGGGACAGAGAAATGCCTACGAGCAGTACTTC.

The chain links TRBV6-6 to TRBJ1-1; possibly TRBD1 for D (6 bases). This CDR3 is 13 amino acids long. Trimming shortened V by 11 bases and J by 8 bases, and 21 bases separated the two germline ends. Germline CDR1 reads MNHNY; CDR2 reads SVGAGI (reference sequence). The CDR3 region is CAGERGATGEAFF. DNA for the CDR3: TGTGCCGGTGAAAGGGGGGCCACAGGAGAAGCTTTCTTT.